Listed here are 17 T cell receptor beta chains from one sample, sequenced in a study of cytomegalovirus exposure and HLA in healthy donors. With 60 Vbeta and 13 Jbeta primers, the PCR was carried out. Produced via immunoSEQ multiplex PCR; TCRdb's table is partial and in-frame only. The data show some 130,000 clones, roughly four fifths seen once. The sequenced sample consisted of PBMCs. These receptors were collected from a male donor in good health and CMV-seronegative.

The chain employs TRBV6-6 and TRBJ2-3; 12 nucleotides agree with TRBD2. The CDR3 is 14 residues long. With 6 bases clipped from V and 11 bases from J, the junction kept 9 bases outside the gene matches. CDR1 is MNHNY, CDR2 SVGAGI, per germline (reference sequence). CDR3 nucleotide sequence: TGTGCCAGCAGCAGGGGACTAGCGGGCCTGAAGCAGTATTTT. Its translation: CASSRGLAGLKQYF.

This clone was seen only a few times. This chain joins TRBV15 and TRBJ1-2, with D hard to call. Trimming removed 8 bases at V and 1 base at J, with 11 bases between. Germline assignment: CDR1 LNHNV and CDR2 YYDKDF (reference sequence). The CDR3 loop spans 13 amino acids. CDR3 nucleotides: TGTGCCACCTCACCCGCAGATAACTATGGCTACACCTTC. It codes for CATSPADNYGYTF.

The chain uses TRBV6-1 and TRBJ2-2, with unresolved D. Germline CDR1 is MNHNS and CDR2 is SASEGT. The CDR3 spans 15 residues. V lost 4 bases, J lost 4 bases, and 13 bases lay in between. This CDR3 reads CASSAGSSTTGELFF. CDR3 DNA: TGTGCCAGCAGTGCTGGTAGTAGTACCACCGGGGAGCTGTTTTTT.

CDR3 amino acids: CASSADRGTYEQYF. In DNA, the CDR3 is TGTGCCAGTAGTGCGGACAGGGGGACCTACGAGCAGTACTTC. The V call is TRBV19, the J call TRBJ2-7; 10 positions match TRBD1. The CDR3 contains 14 residues. V lost 5 bases and J lost 2; bases outside the gene matches: 3. Per the germline V gene, CDR1 is LNHDA and CDR2 is SQIVND (reference sequence).

V gene TRBV5-1 combines with J gene TRBJ1-2, with D hard to call. Per the germline V gene, CDR1 is SGHRS and CDR2 is YFSETQ. CDR3 size: 14 residues. V was cut by 0 bases and J by 4 bases, with 10 bases left in between. CDR3 protein: CASSLAGEPYGYTF. As DNA, the CDR3 is TGCGCCAGCAGCTTGGCCGGGGAGCCCTATGGCTACACCTTC.

V and J are TRBV7-3 and TRBJ2-2; 8 nucleotides match TRBD1. This CDR3 comprises 17 residues. V shed 1 base and J 5 bases; nucleotides not matched to a gene: 9. CDR1 is SGHTA, CDR2 FQGTGA, per germline. The CDR3 DNA reads as TGTGCCAGCAGCTTAAATTGGCAGGGGGCAGGAACCGGGGAGCTGTTTTTT. Encoded protein: CASSLNWQGAGTGELFF. The whole variable domain, remainder taken from reference TRBV7-3 and TRBJ2-2, is GAGVSQTPSNKVTEKGKYVELRCDPISGHTALYWYRQSLGQGPEFLIYFQGTGAADDSGLPNDRFFAVRPEGSVSTLKIQRTERGDSAVYLCASSLNWQGAGTGELFFGEGSRLTVL.

This clone was detected a few times. The rearrangement joins TRBV5-6 to TRBJ2-1; D ambiguous. Per germline, CDR1 SGHDT and CDR2 YYEEEE. This CDR3 has 14 amino acids. The V and J ends lost 2 bases and 9 bases respectively, with 15 bases between them. CDR3 sequence reads: CASSFTETAFEQFF. The CDR3, as DNA: TGTGCCAGCAGCTTTACCGAGACTGCCTTTGAGCAGTTCTTC. The full variable domain, rest sourced from reference TRBV5-6 and TRBJ2-1, is DAGVTQSPTHLIKTRGQQVTLRCSPKSGHDTVSWYQQALGQGPQFIFQYYEEEERQRGNFPDRFSGHQFPNYSSELNVNALLLGDSALYLCASSFTETAFEQFFGPGTRLTVL.

The chain couples TRBV27 to TRBJ2-7; 10 bases line up with TRBD1. J was trimmed by 3 bases and V by 4 bases; bases with no gene match: 12. The CDR3 is 17 residues long. Germline lookup yields CDR1 MNHEY and CDR2 SMNVEV (reference sequence). In nucleotides, the CDR3 is TGTGCCAGCAGTTCAAACCCCCCGGGACAGGGGAACTACGAGCAGTACTTC. As protein: CASSSNPPGQGNYEQYF.

CDR3: CAWSWRQSYEQYF. The DNA of the CDR3 is TGTGCCTGGAGTTGGCGGCAGTCCTACGAGCAGTACTTC. J is TRBJ2-7 and V is TRBV30; D call uncertain. Trimming took off 2 bases at V and 1 base at J, with 9 bases between the two ends. Germline CDR1 GTSNPN, CDR2 SVGIG (reference sequence). The CDR3 runs 13 residues.

The chain is built from TRBV5-5 and TRBJ1-1; 8 nucleotides line up with TRBD1. V lost 7 bases, J lost 5 bases, and 16 bases stayed unmatched. The CDR3 sequence is 16 residues long. The germline gives CDR1 SGHKS, CDR2 YYEKEE (reference sequence). CDR3 amino acids: CASARGQGTLWTEAFF. In DNA form, the CDR3 reads TGTGCCAGCGCCCGAGGACAGGGAACTTTATGGACTGAAGCTTTCTTT.

V is TRBV29-1 and J is TRBJ2-7; 7 bases are shared with TRBD1. The junction had 8 bases not matched to a gene; V was cut back by 6 bases and J by 6 bases. The germline gives CDR1 SQVTM, CDR2 ANQGSEA. This CDR3 has 12 residues. CDR3 nucleotide sequence: TGCAGCGTCGAAACAGGGGCGGGCGAGCAGTACTTC. As protein: CSVETGAGEQYF.

This chain links TRBV4-2 with TRBJ2-1; D is possibly TRBD1 (5 bases). The CDR3 extends over 16 amino acids. The germline V and J ends were trimmed by 0 bases and 4 bases, with 13 bases remaining between them. Germline V gene data show CDR1 as LGHNA and CDR2 as YNFKEQ. The CDR3 sequence is CASSQESAGIYNEQFF. The CDR3 DNA reads as TGTGCCAGCAGCCAAGAATCGGCAGGGATATACAATGAGCAGTTCTTC.

This clone was seen only a few times. V and J are TRBV7-2 and TRBJ2-7; D is unresolved. The germline V gene encodes CDR1 SGHTA and CDR2 FQGNSA. This CDR3 has 11 amino acids. V lost 5 bases, J lost 10 bases, and 12 bases lay in between. This CDR3 reads CASSTDTIQYF. CDR3 nucleotide sequence: TGTGCCAGCAGCACTGACACCATACAGTACTTC.

The rearrangement links TRBV9 to TRBJ1-5, with 10 nucleotides matching TRBD1. V gave up 9 bases and J gave up 6 bases; unmatched junction bases: 18. The germline V gene has CDR1 SGDLS and CDR2 YYNGEE. CDR3 length: 17 residues. Written as DNA, the CDR3 is TGTGCCACAGGACCACCATTTGGGACAGGGGCTTGTCAGCCCCAGCATTTT. It is translated as CATGPPFGTGACQPQHF.

The chain carries TRBV28 and TRBJ2-7; 12 nucleotides align to TRBD2. The CDR3 runs to 15 residues. The V and J ends lost 3 bases and 3 bases, in that order; junction bases with no gene match: 3. Germline lookup yields CDR1 MDHEN and CDR2 SYDVKM. The CDR3: CASSLSTSGSYEQYF. The CDR3 DNA reads as TGTGCCAGCAGTTTGTCGACTAGCGGGAGCTACGAGCAGTACTTC.

The V call is TRBV6-6, the J call TRBJ2-1, with D maybe TRBD2 (6 bases). The V gene lost 7 bases and the J gene lost 8 bases, with 15 bases spanning the gap. CDR1 is MNHNY and CDR2 is SVGAGI in the germline V gene (reference sequence). CDR3 size: 13 residues. The CDR3 DNA reads TGTGCCAGCACGGGGGTCCCTAGGGATGAGCAGTTCTTC. Encoded protein: CASTGVPRDEQFF.

This clone has only a few counts. The chain couples TRBV7-8 to TRBJ2-1; D perhaps matches TRBD1 (5 bases). V shed 2 bases and J shed 2 bases, with 10 bases lying between them. The CDR3 is 15 residues long. CDR1 is SGHVS and CDR2 is FQNEAQ in the germline V gene. The CDR3 bases are TGTGCCAGCAGCTTAAGGGCAGGGCCCTACAATGAGCAGTTCTTC. Translation: CASSLRAGPYNEQFF.